This TCR beta chain was identified during a study of OX40 agonist ivuxolimab in advanced cancers. Study as a whole: The treatment was a fully human IgG2 OX40 agonist, ivuxolimab. Of mixed ages from about 20 to 90 and averaging around 60 years, the group was about 80% male.

Germline V gene data show CDR1 as MNHEY and CDR2 as SMNVEV (reference sequence). The CDR3 covers 14 residues. J was trimmed by 4 bases and V by 3 bases; bases with no gene match: 3. Data came from immunoSEQ multiplex PCR; TCRdb stores just in-frame clones and leaves some out. The sample records some 85,000 clones, approximately 90% being singletons. The chain recombines TRBV27 with TRBJ2-1; the match to TRBD2 covers 7 bases. This TCR was sampled from an adult with an advanced solid tumor such as melanoma, head and neck, liver or kidney cancer. Sequenced material: CD4+ or CD8+ T cells sorted from blood, taken in a trial of the OX40 agonist ivuxolimab. The CDR3 loop reads CASSLGGRYNEQFF. CDR3 bases: TGTGCCAGCAGTTTGGGGGGGAGGTACAATGAGCAGTTCTTC.